The rows below give T cell receptor beta chains drawn from one sample of a study of blood T cell repertoires in COVID-19. The data were produced by immunoSEQ multiplex PCR, yet TCRdb's version contains in-frame clones alone and is incomplete. The table has some 160,000 clones, roughly 90% seen once. The sample consisted of peripheral blood. Every receptor here comes from a man aged 55 to 70 with acute or convalescent COVID-19. Each CDR3 is given without its conserved first and last residue. D genes are given only for firm matches. Some rows mark clone size as missing; the rest say once, few, many or name a class of expanded clone.

length | size | D | J | V | CDR3
11 | . | TRBD1 | TRBJ1-2 | TRBV24-1 | ATSAPDRGGYT
12 | . | . | TRBJ2-3 | TRBV29-1 | SVSRTGGPDTQY
12 | . | TRBD1 | TRBJ2-1 | TRBV10-3 | AISDSGQGNEQF
13 | . | TRBD1 | TRBJ2-1 | TRBV4-2 | ASSQGGQGNNEQF
14 | . | . | TRBJ1-1 | TRBV5-4 | ASSFERTNLATEAF
11 | . | . | TRBJ1-5 | TRBV10-3 | AISGGLNQPQH
13 | . | . | TRBJ2-5 | TRBV5-1 | ASSLAPSAGETQY
14 | . | TRBD1 | TRBJ2-1 | TRBV9 | ASSPRDRESWNEQF
12 | . | TRBD1 | TRBJ2-2 | TRBV3-1/TRBV3-2 | ASSRRGQGDGLF
14 | . | . | TRBJ1-3 | TRBV13 | ASSSLEDRGGNTIY
13 | . | . | TRBJ1-2 | TRBV3-1/TRBV3-2 | ASSQTWPSNYGYT
10 | . | . | TRBJ2-3 | TRBV7-9 | ASSFLTDTQY
11 | . | . | TRBJ1-5 | TRBV6-5 | ASSMLRDQPQH
14 | . | . | TRBJ2-2 | TRBV5-1 | ASSGRGSGHTGELF
12 | . | TRBD1 | TRBJ1-2 | TRBV3-1/TRBV3-2 | ASSRDRGIYGYT
12 | . | . | TRBJ2-7 | TRBV9 | ASSGGGGPYEQY
18 | . | TRBD1 | TRBJ2-2 | TRBV24-1 | ATSDPIAYLRTGDTGELF
11 | . | TRBD1 | TRBJ2-4 | TRBV7-8 | ASSGGQRNIQY
15 | once | TRBD1 | TRBJ1-5 | TRBV23-1 | ASSQPYYRGPGQSQH
11 | . | . | TRBJ1-4 | TRBV6-5 | ASSRLEGEKLF
13 | . | . | TRBJ2-7 | TRBV6-6 | ASSYEGGRSLEQY
13 | . | TRBD2 | TRBJ2-3 | TRBV25-1 | ASSTLWGGGPRMY
15 | . | . | TRBJ1-1 | TRBV4-3 | ASSQGNRATWGTEAF
13 | . | TRBD2 | TRBJ2-7 | TRBV3-1/TRBV3-2 | ASSQVAGGPYEQY
13 | . | TRBD2 | TRBJ2-5 | TRBV6-5 | ASSYRLAVQETQY
12 | . | TRBD1 | TRBJ1-1 | TRBV5-1 | ASSLQGWDTEAF
12 | . | TRBD1 | TRBJ1-2 | TRBV7-2 | ASSTDKGAYGYT
13 | few | . | TRBJ1-6 | TRBV19 | ASSVTGTFNSPLH
11 | . | TRBD1 | TRBJ1-1 | TRBV11-2 | ASASGTGFEAF
14 | . | . | TRBJ2-3 | TRBV4-1 | ASSQTADRSTDTQY
14 | once | TRBD2 | TRBJ2-1 | TRBV24-1 | ATSDGLAGGPYEQF
12 | . | TRBD1 | TRBJ2-1 | TRBV5-1 | ASDQGTGGNEQF
13 | . | . | TRBJ1-5 | TRBV2 | ASSERRTGNQPQH
16 | . | TRBD2 | TRBJ2-1 | TRBV7-2 | ASSLMFQGASGGHEQF
11 | . | TRBD1 | TRBJ2-7 | TRBV6-5 | ASIRTGSYEQY
12 | . | TRBD2 | TRBJ2-3 | TRBV3-1/TRBV3-2 | ASSQPGLAGTQY
14 | once | . | TRBJ1-6 | TRBV5-6 | ASQTVRRTNNSPLH
10 | . | . | TRBJ1-2 | TRBV19 | ASTLDYSGYT
12 | . | . | TRBJ1-3 | TRBV7-2 | ASSLVQIGNTIY
12 | few | . | TRBJ1-2 | TRBV6-1 | ASSEAGMSYGYT
14 | . | TRBD1 | TRBJ2-2 | TRBV19 | ASSARWTGDTGELF
12 | . | TRBD1 | TRBJ1-5 | TRBV7-2 | ASSPRTGVQPQH
12 | . | TRBD2 | TRBJ2-3 | TRBV20-1 | SASLTSGGDTQY
14 | . | . | TRBJ2-2 | TRBV5-1 | ASSLAGNVDTGELF